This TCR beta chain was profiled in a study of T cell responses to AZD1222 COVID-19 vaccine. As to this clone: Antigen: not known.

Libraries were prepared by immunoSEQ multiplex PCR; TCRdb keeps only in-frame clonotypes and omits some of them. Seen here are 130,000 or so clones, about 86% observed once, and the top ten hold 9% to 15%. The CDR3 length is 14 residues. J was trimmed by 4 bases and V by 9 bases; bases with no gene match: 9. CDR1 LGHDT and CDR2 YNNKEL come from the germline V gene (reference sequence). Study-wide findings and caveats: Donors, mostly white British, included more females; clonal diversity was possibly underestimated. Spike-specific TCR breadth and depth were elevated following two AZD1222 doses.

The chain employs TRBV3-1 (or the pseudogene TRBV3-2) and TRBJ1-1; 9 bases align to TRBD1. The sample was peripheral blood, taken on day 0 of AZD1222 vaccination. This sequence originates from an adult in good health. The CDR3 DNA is TGTGCCAGTGTACCGGGACAGGGCATCACTGAAGCTTTCTTT. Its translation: CASVPGQGITEAFF.